The T cell receptor beta chain described here comes from a study of blood T cell repertoires in COVID-19. Looking at the study overall: PBMCs, B-cell-depleted T cells, or T cells were the source of the cDNA or gDNA that made up the material.

Assay: immunoSEQ multiplex PCR; the TCRdb copy retains only in-frame clones and omits some. The sample holds 150,000 to 200,000 clones, under 90% seen once. Germline V gene sequence: CDR1 SGHNT, CDR2 YYREEE (reference sequence). The germline V and J ends were trimmed by 4 bases and 4 bases, with 10 bases remaining between them. The CDR3 is made up of 13 amino acids. Those who participated ranged in age from roughly 18 to 90 years and resided in approximately 26 US areas. Categorization into cohorts depended on clinical history that participants reported. This receptor was obtained from a woman aged 60-75 years who had recovered from COVID-19. What was sequenced was PBMCs or T cells enriched from blood (not recorded which). The chain carries TRBV5-4 and TRBJ2-3, with TRBD1 as a possible D gene (6 bases). CDR3 bases: TGTGCCAGCAGCAGATACAGGGCAGATACGCAGTATTTT. Protein product: CASSRYRADTQYF. The entire variable domain, with the rest obtained from reference TRBV5-4 and TRBJ2-3, is as follows: ETGVTQSPTHLIKTRGQQVTLRCSSQSGHNTVSWYQQALGQGPQFIFQYYREEENGRGNFPPRFSGLQFPNYSSELNVNALELDDSALYLCASSRYRADTQYFGPGTRLTVL.